A selection of T cell receptor beta chains follows, all from one sample in a study of blood T cells in healthy people across ages. One entry per CDR3 protein results from TCRdb running MiXCR on the 5' RACE reads. This sample carries some 1,000,000 distinct CDR3 sequences, approximately 25% of them seen once, and the ten largest clones take around 0.75%. These data also featured in a second study, about T cells of mothers and their children.

Sequenced input: blood. All receptors come from a girl aged 2-10 years in good health. Both conserved end residues are part of each CDR3. The D gene is left open where the match is weak. Clone size is stated in some rows and not others, as once, few, many or a class when expanded.

d_call	v_call	j_call	clone_size	cdr3_aa	cdr3_nt
TRBD2	TRBV7-9	TRBJ2-1	few	CASSLGLAGTPSYNEQFF	TGTGCCAGCAGCCTGGGACTAGCGGGTACGCCCTCCTACAATGAGCAGTTCTTC
NA	TRBV20-1	TRBJ2-7	NA	CSAPSGNGEQYF	TGCAGTGCTCCGAGTGGAAACGGCGAGCAGTACTTC
TRBD2	TRBV9	TRBJ2-1	few	CASSPFSGVAYNEQFF	TGTGCCAGCAGCCCATTTAGCGGGGTGGCCTACAATGAGCAGTTCTTC
TRBD2	TRBV29-1	TRBJ2-3	NA	CSVAPMGGLAQPDTQYF	TGCAGCGTTGCCCCAATGGGGGGACTAGCGCAACCAGATACGCAGTATTTT
NA	TRBV10-3	TRBJ2-1	few	CATQPGANEQFF	TGTGCCACACAACCCGGGGCCAATGAGCAGTTCTTC
TRBD1	TRBV7-9	TRBJ2-7	NA	CASSPTGEYNYEQYF	TGTGCCAGCAGCCCTACAGGGGAATATAACTACGAGCAGTACTTC
NA	TRBV12-3/TRBV12-4	TRBJ2-5	few	CASSYAGPELGQETQYF	TGTGCCAGCAGTTACGCAGGGCCCGAGCTTGGCCAAGAGACCCAGTACTTC
NA	TRBV3-1	TRBJ1-6	NA	CASSRSQDSPLHF	TGTGCCAGCAGCCGATCACAGGATTCACCCCTCCACTTT
NA	TRBV5-6	TRBJ2-1	NA	CASSLPMTSWTSYNEQFF	TGTGCCAGCAGCTTACCCATGACTAGTTGGACTTCCTACAATGAGCAGTTCTTC
NA	TRBV27	TRBJ1-6	few	CASSLGGVYSPLHF	TGTGCCAGCAGTTTGGGCGGGGTCTATTCACCCCTCCACTTT
NA	TRBV7-3	TRBJ2-2	NA	CASRLGPSTGELFF	TGTGCCAGCAGATTGGGACCGAGCACCGGGGAGCTGTTTTTT
NA	TRBV18	TRBJ2-4	NA	CASSTRGDSAKNIQYF	TGTGCCAGCTCAACGCGGGGCGATTCAGCCAAAAACATTCAGTACTTC
NA	TRBV29-1	TRBJ2-5	NA	CSVEAPDGVMETQYF	TGCAGCGTTGAAGCCCCCGACGGGGTAATGGAGACCCAGTACTTC
NA	TRBV29-1	TRBJ1-1	few	CSGSVGAEAFF	TGCAGCGGGAGCGTGGGCGCTGAAGCTTTCTTT
NA	TRBV7-9	TRBJ1-2	NA	CASSGGEGYTF	TGTGCCAGCAGCGGTGGAGAGGGCTACACCTTC
NA	TRBV5-1	TRBJ1-4	NA	CASSLAPLNSATNEKLFF	TGCGCCAGCAGCTTGGCTCCCCTCAACTCTGCAACTAATGAAAAACTGTTTTTT
NA	TRBV7-9	TRBJ1-2	few	CASSLDGTYYGYTF	TGTGCCAGCAGCTTAGACGGGACGTACTATGGCTACACCTTC
TRBD1	TRBV20-1	TRBJ1-4	NA	CSARTGGDEKLFF	TGCAGTGCCAGGACAGGCGGGGATGAAAAACTGTTTTTT
NA	TRBV5-1	TRBJ2-6	few	CASSLGVGANVLTF	TGCGCCAGCAGCTTGGGGGTTGGGGCCAACGTCCTGACTTTC
NA	TRBV12-5	TRBJ1-5	NA	CASGLGGGAGRQPQHF	TGTGCTAGTGGTTTGGGCGGCGGGGCAGGAAGACAGCCCCAGCATTTT
TRBD1	TRBV27	TRBJ2-7	few	CASSPDRDHPEQYF	TGTGCCAGCAGCCCGGACAGGGATCATCCCGAGCAGTACTTC
NA	TRBV20-1	TRBJ2-1	few	CSARADRGLSYNEQFF	TGCAGTGCTAGAGCCGATCGGGGGCTCTCCTACAATGAGCAGTTCTTC
NA	TRBV12-3/TRBV12-4	TRBJ1-1	NA	CASSVSGTVISGTEAFF	TGTGCCAGCAGCGTCTCGGGGACGGTGATCTCGGGGACTGAAGCTTTCTTT
TRBD2	TRBV4-1	TRBJ2-3	few	CASSQGRLAEITDTQYF	TGCGCCAGCAGCCAAGGAAGACTAGCGGAAATCACAGATACGCAGTATTTT
NA	TRBV6-5	TRBJ1-1	NA	CASSYSRGREAFF	TGTGCCAGCAGTTACTCGAGAGGCAGGGAAGCTTTCTTT
NA	TRBV27	TRBJ2-7	few	CASSLSALAGSYEQYF	TGTGCCAGCAGTTTATCGGCCCTCGCGGGCTCCTACGAGCAGTACTTC
NA	TRBV29-1	TRBJ2-7	NA	CSVELGGPSYEQYF	TGCAGCGTTGAACTCGGGGGTCCCTCCTACGAGCAGTACTTC
NA	TRBV4-3	TRBJ1-1	NA	CASSQDHKATEAFF	TGCGCCAGCAGCCAAGATCATAAGGCCACTGAAGCTTTCTTT
TRBD1	TRBV24-1	TRBJ2-7	NA	CATSAPSRTGDYEQYF	TGTGCCACCAGCGCCCCTTCCCGGACAGGGGATTACGAGCAGTACTTC
NA	TRBV29-1	TRBJ2-5	NA	CSVEDLMGTQYF	TGCAGCGTTGAAGATCTCATGGGGACCCAGTACTTC
NA	TRBV20-1	TRBJ2-6	few	CSAGEAGANVLTF	TGCAGTGCTGGGGAGGCTGGGGCCAACGTCCTGACTTTC
TRBD1	TRBV5-5	TRBJ2-7	few	CASSLGGQDFGEQYF	TGTGCCAGCAGCTTGGGCGGACAGGACTTTGGGGAGCAGTACTTC
NA	TRBV19	TRBJ1-2	few	CASLGTRSGYTF	TGTGCCTCCCTGGGGACCCGGAGCGGCTACACCTTC
TRBD2	TRBV6-2/TRBV6-3	TRBJ2-7	NA	CACWGTSGVRSYEQYF	TGTGCCTGCTGGGGGACTAGCGGGGTCCGCTCCTACGAGCAGTACTTC
NA	TRBV12-3/TRBV12-4	TRBJ1-1	few	CASSLGLDVGTEAFF	TGTGCCAGCAGTTTAGGGCTTGACGTGGGGACTGAAGCTTTCTTT
NA	TRBV14	TRBJ2-1	NA	CASSTIMVNEQFF	TGTGCCAGCAGCACGATTATGGTAAATGAGCAGTTCTTC
NA	TRBV6-2/TRBV6-3	TRBJ2-5	NA	CASRELSGNQETQYF	TGTGCCAGCAGGGAGCTTAGCGGTAACCAAGAGACCCAGTACTTC
NA	TRBV3-1	TRBJ1-1	few	CASSQDLAGRFLF	TGTGCCAGCAGCCAAGATCTGGCAGGGCGATTCCTCTTT
NA	TRBV5-1	TRBJ2-7	few	CASRLTGAGGYEQYF	TGCGCCAGCAGGTTGACAGGGGCGGGGGGCTACGAGCAGTACTTC
TRBD1	TRBV20-1	TRBJ2-5	NA	CSAGTGVEGETQYF	TGCAGTGCTGGTACAGGGGTAGAGGGGGAGACCCAGTACTTC
NA	TRBV4-1	TRBJ2-1	NA	CASSLDLTAVDGQFF	TGCGCCAGCAGTCTCGACTTAACTGCCGTCGATGGGCAGTTCTTC
NA	TRBV6-6	TRBJ2-5	NA	CASRPGTKETQYF	TGTGCCAGCAGACCCGGGACCAAAGAGACCCAGTACTTC
NA	TRBV20-1	TRBJ2-1	NA	CSARDWRSSNEQFF	TGCAGTGCTAGAGATTGGCGCTCGTCGAATGAGCAGTTCTTC
NA	TRBV7-6	TRBJ1-2	NA	CASSPSPGIGYGYTF	TGTGCCAGCAGCCCGTCCCCAGGGATCGGCTATGGCTACACCTTC
NA	TRBV3-1	TRBJ1-6	NA	CASSHPLGRNNSPLHF	TGTGCCAGCAGCCATCCTCTGGGACGGAATAATTCACCCCTCCACTTT
TRBD1	TRBV29-1	TRBJ2-7	NA	CSVDRTGSSYEQYF	TGCAGCGTTGATCGGACAGGTAGTTCCTACGAGCAGTACTTC
NA	TRBV20-1	TRBJ1-4	NA	CRAPPGREKLFF	TGCAGAGCGCCCCCAGGTCGCGAAAAACTGTTTTTT
NA	TRBV20-1	TRBJ2-1	NA	CSANEDPIYNEQFF	TGCAGTGCCAACGAGGACCCCATCTACAATGAGCAGTTCTTC
NA	TRBV9	TRBJ2-3	NA	CASSVGFGNQPQYF	TGTGCCAGCAGCGTAGGATTCGGGAATCAGCCCCAGTATTTT
NA	TRBV7-3	TRBJ2-1	NA	CASSLGVVNERFF	TGTGCCAGCAGCTTAGGTGTTGTCAATGAGCGGTTCTTC
NA	TRBV29-1	TRBJ2-5	few	CISHEPGTETQYF	TGCATCAGTCACGAACCGGGGACAGAGACCCAGTACTTC
NA	TRBV4-1	TRBJ2-7	few	CASSESMSYEQYF	TGCGCCAGCAGTGAAAGCATGTCATACGAGCAGTACTTC
NA	TRBV21-1	TRBJ2-3	NA	CASPFSTGRSTDTQYF	TGTGCCAGCCCCTTCTCGACAGGGAGGAGCACAGATACGCAGTATTTT
NA	TRBV10-2	TRBJ2-5	few	CASSEAPSRGETQYF	TGCGCCAGCAGTGAGGCGCCCTCACGGGGAGAGACCCAGTACTTC
TRBD1	TRBV19	TRBJ2-3	NA	CASSLLQGASDTQYF	TGTGCCAGTAGTCTATTACAGGGGGCTTCAGATACGCAGTATTTT